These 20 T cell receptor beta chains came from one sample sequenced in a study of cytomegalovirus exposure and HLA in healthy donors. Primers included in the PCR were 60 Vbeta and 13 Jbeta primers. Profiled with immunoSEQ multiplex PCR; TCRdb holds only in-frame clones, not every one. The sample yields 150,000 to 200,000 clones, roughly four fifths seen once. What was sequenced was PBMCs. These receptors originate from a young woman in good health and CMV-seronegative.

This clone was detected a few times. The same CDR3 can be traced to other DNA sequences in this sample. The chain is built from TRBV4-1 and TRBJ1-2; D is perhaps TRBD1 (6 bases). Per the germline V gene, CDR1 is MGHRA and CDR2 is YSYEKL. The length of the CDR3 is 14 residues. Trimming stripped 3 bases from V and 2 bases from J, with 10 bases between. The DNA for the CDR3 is TGCGCCAGCAGCCACACACAGGGAAACTATGGCTACACCTTC. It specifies CASSHTQGNYGYTF.

CDR3 DNA: TGTGCCAGCACGACAGCTTCCTACGAGCAGTACTTC. Translating it yields CASTTASYEQYF. The chain recombines TRBV25-1 with TRBJ2-7; D is perhaps TRBD1 (5 bases). The V gene lost 7 bases and the J gene lost 1 base, with 8 bases spanning the gap. Germline lookup yields CDR1 MGHDK and CDR2 SYGVNS. CDR3 length: 12 amino acids.

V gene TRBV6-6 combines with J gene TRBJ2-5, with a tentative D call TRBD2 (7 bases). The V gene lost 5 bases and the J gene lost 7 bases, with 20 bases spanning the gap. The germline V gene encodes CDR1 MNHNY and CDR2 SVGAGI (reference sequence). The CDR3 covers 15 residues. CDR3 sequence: CASSDPLGGGSTQYF. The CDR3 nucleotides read TGTGCCAGCAGTGACCCTCTGGGAGGGGGGTCGACCCAGTACTTC.

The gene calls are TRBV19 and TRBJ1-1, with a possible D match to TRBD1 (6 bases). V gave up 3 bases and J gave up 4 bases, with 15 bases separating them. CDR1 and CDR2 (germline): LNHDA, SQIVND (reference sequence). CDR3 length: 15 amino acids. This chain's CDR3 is CASSIGGGRGTEAFF. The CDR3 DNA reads TGTGCCAGTAGTATTGGGGGCGGGAGGGGCACTGAAGCTTTCTTT.

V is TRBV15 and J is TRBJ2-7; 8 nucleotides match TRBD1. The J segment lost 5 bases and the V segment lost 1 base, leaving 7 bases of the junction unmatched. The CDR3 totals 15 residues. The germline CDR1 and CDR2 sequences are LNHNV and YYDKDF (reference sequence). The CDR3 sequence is CATSRASDRAHEQYF. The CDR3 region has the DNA TGTGCCACCAGCAGAGCTTCGGACAGGGCCCACGAGCAGTACTTC.

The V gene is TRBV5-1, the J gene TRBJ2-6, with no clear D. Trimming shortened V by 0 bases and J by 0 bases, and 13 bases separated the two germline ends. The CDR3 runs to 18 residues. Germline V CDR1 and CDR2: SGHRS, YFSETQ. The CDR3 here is CASSLGDTSLSGANVLTF. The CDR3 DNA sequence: TGCGCCAGCAGCTTGGGTGACACATCCCTCTCTGGGGCCAACGTCCTGACTTTC.

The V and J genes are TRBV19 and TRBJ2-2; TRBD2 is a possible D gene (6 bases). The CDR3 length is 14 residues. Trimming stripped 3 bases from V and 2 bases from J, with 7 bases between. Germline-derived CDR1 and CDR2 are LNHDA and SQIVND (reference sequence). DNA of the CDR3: TGTGCCAGTAGTATCGCGGGAAACACCGGGGAGCTGTTTTTT. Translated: CASSIAGNTGELFF.

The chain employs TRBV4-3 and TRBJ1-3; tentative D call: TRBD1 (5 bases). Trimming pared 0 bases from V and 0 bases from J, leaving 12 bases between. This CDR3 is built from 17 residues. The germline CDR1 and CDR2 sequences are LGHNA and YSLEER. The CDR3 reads CASSQDRQLVSGNTIYF. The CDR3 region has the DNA TGCGCCAGCAGCCAAGATAGACAGTTAGTCTCTGGAAACACCATATATTTT.

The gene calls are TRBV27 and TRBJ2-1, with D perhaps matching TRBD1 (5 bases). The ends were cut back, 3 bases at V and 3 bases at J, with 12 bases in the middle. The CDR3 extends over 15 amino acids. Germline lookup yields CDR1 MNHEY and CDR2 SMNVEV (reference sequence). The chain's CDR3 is CASSLNQGSYNEQFF. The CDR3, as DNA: TGTGCCAGCAGTTTGAACCAGGGAAGCTACAATGAGCAGTTCTTC.

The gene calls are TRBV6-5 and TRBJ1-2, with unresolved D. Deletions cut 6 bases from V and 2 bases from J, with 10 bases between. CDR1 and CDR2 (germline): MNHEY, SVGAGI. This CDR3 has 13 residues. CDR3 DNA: TGTGCCAGCAGAAACAGTTTAAACTATGGCTACACCTTC. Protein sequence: CASRNSLNYGYTF.

For the CDR3, the DNA is TGTGCCAGCAGTGCAAGGGGGAGTGAAAAACTGTTTTTT. Translation: CASSARGSEKLFF. The chain joins TRBV2 to TRBJ1-4; possible D gene TRBD1, 6 bases. Trimming pared 4 bases from V and 7 bases from J, leaving 10 bases between. The CDR3 sequence is 13 residues long. Germline V lookup: CDR1 SNHLY, CDR2 FYNNEI.

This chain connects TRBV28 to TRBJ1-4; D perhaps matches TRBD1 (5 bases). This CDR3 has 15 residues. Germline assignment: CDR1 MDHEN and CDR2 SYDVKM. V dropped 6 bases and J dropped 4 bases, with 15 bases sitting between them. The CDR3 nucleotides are TGTGCCAGCAGCCCCCTGGGGCGGATTAATGAAAAACTGTTTTTT. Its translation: CASSPLGRINEKLFF.

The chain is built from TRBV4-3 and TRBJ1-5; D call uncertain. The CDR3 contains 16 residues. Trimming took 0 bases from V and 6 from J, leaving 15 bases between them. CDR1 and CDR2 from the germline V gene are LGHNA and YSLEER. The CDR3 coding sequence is TGCGCCAGCAGCCAAGATGCGGGCAAGATTGGTCAGCCCCAGCATTTT. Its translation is CASSQDAGKIGQPQHF.

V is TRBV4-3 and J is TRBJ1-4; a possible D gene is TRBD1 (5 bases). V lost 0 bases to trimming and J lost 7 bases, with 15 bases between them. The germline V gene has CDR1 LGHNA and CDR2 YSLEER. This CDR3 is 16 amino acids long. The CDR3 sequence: CASSQDGATGFEKLFF. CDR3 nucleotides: TGCGCCAGCAGCCAAGATGGGGCCACAGGTTTTGAAAAACTGTTTTTT.

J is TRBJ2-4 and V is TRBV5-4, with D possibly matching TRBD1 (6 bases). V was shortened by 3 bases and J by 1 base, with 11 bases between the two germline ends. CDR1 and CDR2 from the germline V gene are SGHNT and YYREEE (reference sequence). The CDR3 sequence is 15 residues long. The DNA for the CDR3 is TGTGCCAGCAGCTCCCAGGGGATTGCCAAAAACATTCAGTACTTC. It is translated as CASSSQGIAKNIQYF.

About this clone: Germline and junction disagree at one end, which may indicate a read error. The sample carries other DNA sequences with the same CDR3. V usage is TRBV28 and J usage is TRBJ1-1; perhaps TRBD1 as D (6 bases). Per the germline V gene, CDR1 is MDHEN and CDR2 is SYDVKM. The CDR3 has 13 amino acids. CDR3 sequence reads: CASSLQGNTEAFF. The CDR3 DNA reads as TGCGCCAGCAGTTTACAGGGGAACACTGAAGCTTTCTTT.

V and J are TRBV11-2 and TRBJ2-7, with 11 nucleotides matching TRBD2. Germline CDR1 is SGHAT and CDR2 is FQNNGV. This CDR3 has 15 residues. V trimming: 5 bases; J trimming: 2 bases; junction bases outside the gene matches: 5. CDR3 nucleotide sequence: TGTGCCAGCAGCCCGCGACTAGCGGGGACCTACGAGCAGTACTTC. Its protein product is CASSPRLAGTYEQYF.

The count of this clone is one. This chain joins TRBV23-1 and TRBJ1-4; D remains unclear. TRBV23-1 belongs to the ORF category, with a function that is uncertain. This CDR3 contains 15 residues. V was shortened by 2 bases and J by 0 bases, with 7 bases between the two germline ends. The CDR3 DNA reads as TGCGCCAGCAGTCAAGACGGGGCAACTAATGAAAAACTGTTTTTT. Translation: CASSQDGATNEKLFF.

In DNA, the CDR3 is TGTGCCAGCAGTGCGGTAGGGGGCAGCACCGGGGAGCTGTTTTTT. Protein sequence: CASSAVGGSTGELFF. J is TRBJ2-2 and V is TRBV25-1, with 7 positions matching TRBD1. CDR3 size: 15 residues. Germline lookup yields CDR1 MGHDK and CDR2 SYGVNS. Unmatched junction bases numbered 6, after V lost 4 bases and J lost 4 bases.

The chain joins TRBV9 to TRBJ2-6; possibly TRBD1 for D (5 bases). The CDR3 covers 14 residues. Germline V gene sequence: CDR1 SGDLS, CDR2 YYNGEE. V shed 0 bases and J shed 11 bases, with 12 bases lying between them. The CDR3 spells CASSVGRAGDVLTF. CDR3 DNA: TGTGCCAGCAGCGTAGGCAGGGCTGGGGACGTCCTGACTTTC.